Below, 10 T cell receptor beta chains from the same sample are listed, as sequenced in a study of post-analysis software for immune sequencing data (dated by TCRdb to about 2015). General findings and caveats noted by the study authors: Patients showed significantly higher frequencies than controls for 4 or 5 TRBV segments, among them TRBV5-6, TRBV5-1 and TRBV20-1.

Antigens of these TCRs are unknown. The library was produced with PCR. The listed sequencing device is Illumina HiSeq 2500. Unique molecular identifiers were incorporated into TCR beta cDNA libraries to reduce PCR and sequencing biases. The raw public data were reprocessed by TCRdb itself: fastp quality trimming at Q25, MiXCR clonotype calling, in-frame beta chains only. CDR3 protein sequences are deduplicated, and each keeps its most common genes and DNA. The sample table lists hundreds of thousands of distinct CDR3 sequences, roughly 45% of them with a count of one. The top ten clonotypes cover approximately 1.7% of the sample. The sample consisted of blood. These receptors all stem from a girl aged 10-17 years with multiple sclerosis.

The genes are TRBV20-1 and TRBJ1-2; 8 nucleotides line up with TRBD1. Trimming took 1 base from V and 7 from J; bases not matched to a gene: 14. The CDR3 runs to 16 residues. Germline V lookup: CDR1 DFQATT, CDR2 SNEGSKA (reference sequence). For the CDR3, the DNA is TGCAGTGCTAGAGCGATGAACCGGGACAGGATTACTGGCTACACCTTC. The encoded protein is CSARAMNRDRITGYTF.

V and J are TRBV13 and TRBJ2-3; D remains ambiguous. This CDR3 contains 15 residues. Germline CDR1 reads PRHDT; CDR2 reads FYEKMQ (reference sequence). V lost 5 bases to trimming and J lost 1 base, with 13 bases between them. The CDR3 DNA reads as TGTGCCAGCAGCCTACGAATTGGGGGCACAGATACGCAGTATTTT. Protein sequence: CASSLRIGGTDTQYF.

There are a few counts of this clonotype. J is TRBJ2-4 and V is TRBV12-3 or TRBV12-4; D is ambiguous. The CDR3 extends over 14 amino acids. V was cut by 3 bases and J by 0 bases, with 6 bases left in between. The chain's CDR3 is CASSLDGAKNIQYF. In nucleotides, the CDR3 is TGTGCCAGCAGTTTGGACGGAGCCAAAAACATTCAGTACTTC.

CDR3 sequence (DNA): TGTGCCAGCAGTGAGAGTCCTGAAGCTTTCTTT. This codes for CASSESPEAFF. The chain joins TRBV2 to TRBJ1-1; D is uncertain. The germline V and J ends were trimmed by 3 bases and 6 bases, with 5 bases remaining between them. The germline gives CDR1 SNHLY, CDR2 FYNNEI. The CDR3 extends over 11 amino acids.

The genes are TRBV5-1 and TRBJ2-3; D possibly corresponds to TRBD2 (6 bases). Trimming took off 4 bases at V and 0 bases at J, with 12 bases between the two ends. The CDR3 has 15 residues. CDR1 is SGHRS and CDR2 is YFSETQ in the germline V gene. The DNA for the CDR3 is TGCGCCAGCAGCACGGCGGGGAAAAGCACAGATACGCAGTATTTT. Translation gives CASSTAGKSTDTQYF. The full variable domain, with the rest looked up from reference TRBV5-1 and TRBJ2-3, is KAGVTQTPRYLIKTRGQQVTLSCSPISGHRSVSWYQQTPGQGLQFLFEYFSETQRNKGNFPGRFSGRQFSNSRSEMNVSTLELGDSALYLCASSTAGKSTDTQYFGPGTRLTVL.

This clonotype was observed a handful of times. The rearrangement uses TRBV27 and TRBJ1-5, with no clear D. Trimming took 4 bases from V and 7 from J, leaving 11 bases between them. The CDR3 is made up of 13 amino acids. Germline-derived CDR1 and CDR2 are MNHEY and SMNVEV (reference sequence). Here the CDR3 reads CASSSVPRQPQHF. The DNA of the CDR3 is TGTGCCAGCAGTTCGGTTCCTCGACAGCCCCAGCATTTT.

This clonotype has a count of ten or more. V gene TRBV29-1 combines with J gene TRBJ1-2, with D unclear. This CDR3 spans 11 amino acids. V lost 1 base, J lost 4 bases, and 4 bases lay in between. Germline V CDR1 and CDR2: SQVTM, ANQGSEA. The CDR3 sequence: CSVEAFYGYTF. CDR3 DNA sequence: TGCAGCGTTGAAGCCTTCTATGGCTACACCTTC.

This clonotype was observed a handful of times. The chain is built from TRBV6-6 and TRBJ2-3; 7 bases align to TRBD2. The germline V gene has CDR1 MNHNY and CDR2 SVGAGI (reference sequence). J was trimmed by 2 bases and V by 4 bases; bases with no gene match: 12. This CDR3 contains 17 residues. The CDR3, as DNA: TGTGCCAGCAGTTTCACCTTTGGGGGGGGTCCCACAGATACGCAGTATTTT. This codes for CASSFTFGGGPTDTQYF.

The table lists this clonotype with a few counts. This chain joins TRBV6-5 and TRBJ2-7; 9 nucleotides match TRBD1. The germline V gene has CDR1 MNHEY and CDR2 SVGAGI. The CDR3 consists of 15 residues. V shed 1 base, J shed 2 bases, and the junction held 3 bases outside the gene matches. The CDR3 sequence: CASSYLGQGPYEQYF. The CDR3 DNA is TGTGCCAGCAGTTACTTGGGACAGGGCCCCTACGAGCAGTACTTC.

This clonotype showed up just a few times. The V and J genes are TRBV28 and TRBJ2-5; a possible D gene is TRBD1 (6 bases). The end of the DNA is better explained by TRBJ2-7, so the J call may be wrong. The CDR3 spans 13 residues. In germline, CDR1 is MDHEN, CDR2 SYDVKM. The CDR3 region has the DNA TGTGCCAGCAGACCCGGGACAACCTACGAGCAGTACTTC. It translates to CASRPGTTYEQYF.